Below, one TCR beta chain is given with its context. The antigen this receptor binds is unknown. Base qualities are not recorded, but no much larger clone differs from it by a single base. Taken from cysteine to phenylalanine, the CDR3 has 13 residues. The read is trimmed to its CDR3 DNA, 39 bases read in frame from base 1. V is cut by 4 bases and J by 5 bases, and the space between the germline ends is 10 bases. The germline V gene encodes CDR1 LGHDT and CDR2 YNNKEL (reference sequence). Samples from volunteer blood donors who had recovered from COVID-19 were contributed by a second Seattle source. Whole blood was collected in K2EDTA tubes by collaborating institutions according to the institutions' own protocols. For TCRbeta analysis, collaborators shipped samples as frozen whole blood, isolated PBMCs, or DNA extracted from either of those sample types. This specimen comes from a study of blood T cell repertoires in COVID-19 (dated by TCRdb to the early 2020s). In terms of the full investigation: Collaborator samples came from the United States, Italy and Spain and covered acute and convalescent phases of COVID-19. The prospective study material was composed of cDNA or gDNA derived from T cells, B-cell-depleted T cells, or PBMCs. Deeply sampled blood TCRbeta repertoires from subjects exposed to, actively infected with, or recovered from COVID-19 were included in the dataset. The repertoires were released in a freely available public database intended as a resource for research on the immune response to SARS-CoV-2. The samples were drawn from the first 160 participants of the ongoing ImmuneRACE study and from over 950 subjects provided by 6 global collaborators. Sample metadata almost always included a de-identified subject ID, COVID-19 status, age in years and sex. Where HLA class I and class II types were available, the types were taken from metadata supplied by the sample provider, not from assay-based typing. Beyond this particular receptor, the publication reports: Clinical and demographic metadata were provided uncurated, with the amount varying by source and participant.

TCRbeta CDR3 regions were amplified from genomic DNA by means of the immunoSEQ Assay, a bias-controlled multiplex PCR. The study's own analysis went as follows. The number of nucleated cells in each sample was estimated from the amplification of reference gene primers within the assay. Sequence reads were collapsed and filtered to measure the absolute abundance of every unique TCRbeta CDR3 rearrangement. Productive Simpson clonality was computed per sample as the square root of Simpson's diversity index over productive rearrangements. Entries here come from immuneACCESS through TCRdb and include only in-frame sequences with V and J called. Some clones fail to appear in such tables; in the studies checked, an unresolved V gene covers under half of the shortfall, and the cause of the remainder is unknown. That table supplies the V and J calls and clone size; D and trimming were determined from the DNA. This sample comprises approximately 240,000 clones, roughly 88% of them detected only once. The leading ten clones occupy 2% to 2.5% of the sample.

The material sequenced was peripheral blood. This sequence uses TRBV3-1 (or the pseudogene TRBV3-2) and TRBJ2-3; no confident D gene assignment can be made. This clonotype originated in a middle-aged woman who had recovered from COVID-19. CDR3 protein: CASSPLSRDTQYF. The base sequence is TGTGCCAGCAGCCCACTCTCAAGAGATACGCAGTATTTT.